This T cell receptor (beta chain) came from a study of blood T cells in healthy people across ages. Remarks on this clonotype: What it binds is not known.

Next came a second PCR, run for roughly 6 to 11 cycles, which used a sample-barcoded 5' primer along with a J-beta primer mix. In TCRdb, the 5' RACE reads were re-called with MiXCR into one record per CDR3 protein. Counted here are some 760,000 distinct CDR3 sequences, 20% to 30% occurring once; the ten biggest clones make up around 9.2%. Regarding the study as a whole: Compared with aged donors, long-lived donors showed fewer expanded clones, suggesting selection.

CDR3 length: 13 residues. V lost 6 bases and J 7 bases, leaving 15 bases between the germline ends. Per germline, CDR1 KGHSH and CDR2 LQKENI. These same data were also listed under a study on T cells of mothers and their children. That work adds: During the second PCR, the M1S primer introduced sample barcodes along with 2-4 random nucleotides. Similar effects of thymic selection on TCR recombination output were recorded in related and unrelated pairs.

The chain uses TRBV18 and TRBJ2-5; tentatively, D is TRBD1 (5 bases). The specimen sequenced was blood. The TCR comes from a boy younger than 18 in good health. CDR3 coding DNA: TGTGCCAGCTCCCTACAGACAGAGGTGACCCAGTACTTC. It yields the protein CASSLQTEVTQYF.